The 21 T cell receptor beta chains in this list originate from one sample, sequenced in a study of shared clonotypes between healthy human individuals. This table comes from immunoSEQ multiplex PCR, and its TCRdb copy is limited to in-frame clones, with some not included. The sample lists roughly 1,000,000 clones, around 78% seen once, with roughly 0.55% in the top ten. The sequenced material came from memory CD4+ T cells from PBMCs. Subset meaning: CD45RA-negative fraction. Receptors originate from a young man in good health. Some clones in this sample may be carry-over from other donors' samples.

The CDR3 loop reads CASYTWGGTQYF. CDR3 sequence (DNA): TGTGCCTCATATACTTGGGGGGGGACCCAGTACTTC. The rearrangement joins TRBV30 to TRBJ2-5, with 7 bases that match TRBD2. The CDR3 loop spans 12 amino acids. Germline CDR1 is GTSNPN and CDR2 is SVGIG (reference sequence). V was pared by 7 bases and J by 7 bases, with 9 bases of the junction left unmatched.

This clone has ten or more counts. The V and J genes are TRBV25-1 and TRBJ1-1; 7 bases agree with TRBD1. CDR3 length equals 13 residues. V was pared by 7 bases and J by 0 bases, with 2 bases of the junction left unmatched. The V gene's germline CDR1 is MGHDK and CDR2 SYGVNS. This chain's CDR3 is CASTGGLNTEAFF. In DNA, the CDR3 is TGTGCCAGCACAGGGGGATTGAACACTGAAGCTTTCTTT.

The rearrangement links TRBV7-8 to TRBJ1-5; D is uncertain. In germline, CDR1 is SGHVS, CDR2 FQNEAQ. The CDR3 is 15 amino acids. Trimming took off 1 base at V and 3 bases at J, with 10 bases between the two ends. The CDR3, as DNA: TGTGCCAGCAGCTTAGAGTACTTCCTCAATCAGCCCCAGCATTTT. Amino acid sequence: CASSLEYFLNQPQHF.

This clone was detected once. Distinct nucleotide sequences in the sample also encode this CDR3. The chain carries TRBV5-1 and TRBJ2-7, with 9 bases identical to TRBD1. With 0 bases clipped from V and 6 bases from J, the junction kept 1 base outside the gene matches. CDR3 size: 13 residues. Germline-derived CDR1 and CDR2 are SGHRS and YFSETQ. DNA of the CDR3: TGCGCCAGCAGCTTGGACAGGGGGCGCGAGCAGTACTTC. It translates to CASSLDRGREQYF.

This clone appeared a single time. This chain connects TRBV7-9 to TRBJ2-4, with 7 bases identical to TRBD2. Trimming at V came to 4 bases and at J to 1 base, leaving 13 bases not matched to a gene. Germline CDR1 reads SEHNR; CDR2 reads FQNEAQ (reference sequence). The CDR3 is 18 amino acids. The CDR3 DNA follows: TGTGCCAGCAGCTCGGCGGGGGACCCTACCTTGGCCAAAAACATTCAGTACTTC. Translating gives CASSSAGDPTLAKNIQYF. The whole variable domain, filled in from reference TRBV7-9 and TRBJ2-4, reads DTGVSQNPRHKITKRGQNVTFRCDPISEHNRLYWYRQTLGQGPEFLTYFQNEAQLEKSRLLSDRFSAERPKGSFSTLEIQRTEQGDSAMYLCASSSAGDPTLAKNIQYFGAGTRLSVL.

This chain connects TRBV2 to TRBJ2-7; D is ambiguous. The V end was cut by 0 bases, the J end by 6 bases, with 9 bases between. The CDR3 contains 13 residues. Germline V gene lookup returns CDR1 SNHLY and CDR2 FYNNEI. CDR3 DNA: TGTGCCAGCAGTGAAGCGCGATTGGTCGAGCAGTACTTC. The encoded protein is CASSEARLVEQYF.

J is TRBJ2-7 and V is TRBV28; 9 positions agree with TRBD1. Per germline, CDR1 MDHEN and CDR2 SYDVKM. After removal of 5 bases from V and 4 bases from J, the junction contained 6 bases not matched to a gene. The CDR3 spans 14 residues. CDR3 DNA: TGTGCCAGCAGTGGGACAGGGAGAGGGTACGAGCAGTACTTC. It encodes CASSGTGRGYEQYF.

The V gene is TRBV28, the J gene TRBJ1-3; D is possibly TRBD1 (6 bases). Looked up from germline, CDR1 is MDHEN and CDR2 is SYDVKM. CDR3 length: 13 amino acids. The V and J ends lost 9 bases and 8 bases respectively, with 17 bases between them. The CDR3 DNA reads TGTGCCAGACAGGGCGCGGTCGCGGACACCATATATTTT. Protein product: CARQGAVADTIYF.

The chain uses TRBV7-2 and TRBJ2-6; 7 bases map to TRBD1. V lost 5 bases, J lost 4 bases, and 5 bases stayed unmatched. Germline lookup yields CDR1 SGHTA and CDR2 FQGNSA. CDR3 length: 15 residues. The CDR3 nucleotides read TGTGCCAGCAGCCCACAGGGGTCCGGGGCCAACGTCCTGACTTTC. This sequence encodes CASSPQGSGANVLTF.

V and J are TRBV28 and TRBJ1-1; D call uncertain. The V gene lost 4 bases and the J gene lost 7 bases, with 16 bases spanning the gap. From germline, CDR1 is MDHEN and CDR2 SYDVKM. This CDR3 comprises 14 residues. The CDR3 loop is CASSSPRPEGEAFF. The DNA for the CDR3 is TGTGCCAGCAGTTCTCCGCGTCCTGAGGGTGAAGCTTTCTTT.

The CDR3 spells CASSGPETANEKLFF. The CDR3 nucleotides read TGTGCCAGCAGCGGACCGGAGACAGCTAATGAAAAACTGTTTTTT. The V gene is TRBV7-9, the J gene TRBJ1-4; weak D call: TRBD1 (5 bases). The CDR3 runs 15 residues. V lost 5 bases and J 3 bases, leaving 13 bases between the germline ends. Germline V gene sequence: CDR1 SEHNR, CDR2 FQNEAQ (reference sequence).

The chain employs TRBV11-3 and TRBJ2-7; the match to TRBD2 covers 8 bases. The CDR3 is made up of 13 amino acids. The germline V gene encodes CDR1 SGHNT and CDR2 YENEEA. Trimming at V came to 5 bases and at J to 5 bases, leaving 5 bases not matched to a gene. CDR3 coding DNA: TGTGCCAGCAGCCGCGGACTAGCTAACGAGCAGTACTTC. This gives the protein CASSRGLANEQYF.

V gene TRBV7-2 combines with J gene TRBJ2-7, with 8 bases matching TRBD1. The germline gives CDR1 SGHTA, CDR2 FQGNSA. The trim removed 2 bases at V and 6 bases at J, leaving 9 bases unmatched. CDR3 length: 15 residues. The CDR3 is CASSLIGQGASEQYF. CDR3 nucleotides: TGTGCCAGCAGCTTAATCGGGCAGGGGGCAAGCGAGCAGTACTTC. Complete variable domain (other parts from reference TRBV7-2 and TRBJ2-7): GAGVSQSPSNKVTEKGKDVELRCDPISGHTALYWYRQSLGQGLEFLIYFQGNSAPDKSGLPSDRFSAERTGGSVSTLTIQRTQQEDSAVYLCASSLIGQGASEQYFGPGTRLTVT.

This chain links TRBV28 with TRBJ2-2; D is uncertain. The CDR3 runs to 14 residues. CDR1 and CDR2 (germline): MDHEN, SYDVKM. V dropped 5 bases and J dropped 6 bases, with 13 bases sitting between them. The CDR3 coding sequence is TGTGCCAGCAGTCCCGGCGAAAGGGCCGGGGAGCTGTTTTTT. It yields the protein CASSPGERAGELFF.

The chain recombines TRBV9 with TRBJ2-4, with no clear D. The length of the CDR3 is 15 residues. The germline CDR1 and CDR2 sequences are SGDLS and YYNGEE. Trimming removed 0 bases from V and 11 bases from J, with 18 bases in between. CDR3 nucleotides: TGTGCCAGCAGCGTAGTGGGGTCCGGTCTTACAGTTCAGTACTTC. It yields the protein CASSVVGSGLTVQYF. Full variable domain (outside the CDR3, taken from reference TRBV9 and TRBJ2-4): DSGVTQTPKHLITATGQRVTLRCSPRSGDLSVYWYQQSLDQGLQFLIQYYNGEERAKGNILERFSAQQFPDLHSELNLSSLELGDSALYFCASSVVGSGLTVQYFGAGTRLSVL.

This rearrangement joins TRBV7-3 to TRBJ1-1; tentatively, D is TRBD1 (5 bases). This CDR3 region has 16 residues. Germline CDR1 reads SGHTA; CDR2 reads FQGTGA. Trimming pared 5 bases from V and 1 base from J, leaving 17 bases between. Written as DNA, the CDR3 is TGTGCCAGCAGCCTAGACTCTGCCAGGGCGAACACTGAAGCTTTCTTT. It yields the protein CASSLDSARANTEAFF. Supplemented by reference TRBV7-3 and TRBJ1-1, the full variable domain reads GAGVSQTPSNKVTEKGKYVELRCDPISGHTALYWYRQSLGQGPEFLIYFQGTGAADDSGLPNDRFFAVRPEGSVSTLKIQRTERGDSAVYLCASSLDSARANTEAFFGQGTRLTVV.

This chain connects TRBV30 to TRBJ1-1, with D perhaps matching TRBD1 (6 bases). This CDR3 spans 14 amino acids. The V gene's germline CDR1 is GTSNPN and CDR2 SVGIG (reference sequence). V was clipped by 4 bases and J by 1 base, with 13 bases between them. The CDR3: CAWTSKGGNTEAFF. The CDR3 DNA follows: TGTGCCTGGACCTCTAAGGGGGGGAACACTGAAGCTTTCTTT.

V usage is TRBV5-1 and J usage is TRBJ2-5; the D gene is possibly TRBD2 (5 bases). From germline, CDR1 is SGHRS and CDR2 YFSETQ. The CDR3 covers 15 residues. Trimming cost V 1 base and J 4 bases, with 14 bases left between them. The CDR3 nucleotides are TGCGCCAGCAGCTTGTGGTCTAGCCCTCTAGAGACCCAGTACTTC. Translated, it gives CASSLWSSPLETQYF. The full variable domain, its missing parts supplied by reference TRBV5-1 and TRBJ2-5, is KAGVTQTPRYLIKTRGQQVTLSCSPISGHRSVSWYQQTPGQGLQFLFEYFSETQRNKGNFPGRFSGRQFSNSRSEMNVSTLELGDSALYLCASSLWSSPLETQYFGPGTRLLVL.

J is TRBJ1-1 and V is TRBV5-1; 9 nucleotides align to TRBD1. Germline assignment: CDR1 SGHRS and CDR2 YFSETQ. Trimming cost V 4 bases and J 4 bases; bases outside gene matches: 8. The CDR3 consists of 15 residues. The CDR3 DNA reads as TGCGCCAGCAGCCCGAACAGGGGGCTGGGCACTGAAGCTTTCTTT. Protein sequence: CASSPNRGLGTEAFF.

The chain combines TRBV7-6 with TRBJ2-2, with D unclear. V lost 1 base and J lost 2, with 8 bases in between. The CDR3 totals 15 residues. Germline V gene sequence: CDR1 SGHVS, CDR2 FNYEAQ. The CDR3 reads CASSLGLVNTGELFF. The CDR3 DNA sequence: TGTGCCAGCAGCTTAGGTCTAGTAAACACCGGGGAGCTGTTTTTT.

The chain couples TRBV6-1 to TRBJ2-4, with 13 bases identical to TRBD2. Germline values: CDR1 MNHNS, CDR2 SASEGT. V was pared by 6 bases and J by 8 bases, with 7 bases of the junction left unmatched. CDR3 size: 15 residues. CDR3 sequence: CASRLLAGGPDIQYF. In DNA, the CDR3 is TGTGCCAGCAGACTACTAGCGGGAGGGCCGGACATTCAGTACTTC.